A single TCR beta chain is shown here with its context. In the original workflow: From ImmunoSEQ came sequences covering only the junction and carrying no quality scores, so filtering differed. Profiling relied on immunoSEQ multiplex PCR, and the TCRdb table lists in-frame clones only, not all of them. The DNA was the basis for D and trimming; V, J and clone size are from that table. The sample holds fewer than 1.8 million clones, approximately 98.5% seen once. This specimen belongs to a study of shared clonotypes between healthy human individuals. Germline values: CDR1 LGHNA, CDR2 YSLEER. The CDR3 loop spans 15 amino acids. V shed 4 bases and J 8 bases; nucleotides not matched to a gene: 9.

The clonotype originates from a man younger than 40 in good health. What was sequenced was naive CD4+ T cells sorted from blood. As for subset: CD45RA+ positively selected. The chain joins TRBV4-3 to TRBJ2-1; 9 bases are a match to TRBD2. CDR3 protein: CASSPRPGLAYEQFF. DNA of the CDR3: TGCGCCAGCAGCCCTCGCCCGGGACTAGCCTATGAGCAGTTCTTC.